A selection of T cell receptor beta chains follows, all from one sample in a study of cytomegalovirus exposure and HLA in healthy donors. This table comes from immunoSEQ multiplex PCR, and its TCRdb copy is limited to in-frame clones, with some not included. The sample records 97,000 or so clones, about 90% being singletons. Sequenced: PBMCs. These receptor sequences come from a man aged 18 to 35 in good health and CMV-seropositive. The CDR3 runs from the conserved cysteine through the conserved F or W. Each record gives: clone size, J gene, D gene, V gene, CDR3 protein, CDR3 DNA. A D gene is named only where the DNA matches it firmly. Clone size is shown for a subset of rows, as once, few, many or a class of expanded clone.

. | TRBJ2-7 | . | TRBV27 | CASSLAESYEQYF | TGTGCCAGCAGTTTAGCTGAGTCCTACGAGCAGTACTTC
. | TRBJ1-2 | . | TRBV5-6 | CASSPHLGRNYGYTF | TGTGCCAGCAGCCCTCACCTGGGCCGTAACTATGGCTACACCTTC
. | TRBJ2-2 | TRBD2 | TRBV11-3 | CASSLRGRAFVTGELFF | TGTGCCAGCAGCTTACGCGGGAGGGCTTTTGTTACCGGGGAGCTGTTTTTT
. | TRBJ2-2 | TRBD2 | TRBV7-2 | CASSLLAGANTGELFF | TGTGCCAGCAGCTTATTAGCGGGAGCTAACACCGGGGAGCTGTTTTTT
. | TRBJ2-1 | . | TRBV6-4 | CASSDGGATNEQFF | TGTGCCAGCAGTGACGGGGGGGCAACGAATGAGCAGTTCTTC
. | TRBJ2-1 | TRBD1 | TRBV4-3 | CASSQSTGTGWGGQFF | TGCGCCAGCAGCCAGAGCACCGGGACAGGGTGGGGAGGGCAGTTCTTC
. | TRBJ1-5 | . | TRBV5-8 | CASSLGQGGSNQPQHF | TGTGCCAGCAGCTTGGGCCAGGGAGGTAGCAATCAGCCCCAGCATTTT
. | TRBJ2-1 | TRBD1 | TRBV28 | CASRLTGVEQFF | TGTGCCAGCAGACTGACAGGGGTTGAGCAGTTCTTC
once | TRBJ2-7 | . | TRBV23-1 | CASSPLQTTQSSKSSYEQYF | TGCGCCAGCAGCCCCCTTCAGACAACGCAGAGCTCTAAATCCTCCTACGAGCAGTACTTC
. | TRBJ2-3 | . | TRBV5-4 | CASSTKQGTDTQYF | TGTGCCAGCAGTACAAAACAGGGCACAGATACGCAGTATTTT
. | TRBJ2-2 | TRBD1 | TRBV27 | CASRRHRDSEAGELFF | TGTGCCAGCAGAAGACACCGGGACAGTGAGGCCGGGGAGCTGTTTTTT
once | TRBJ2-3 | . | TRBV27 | CASSPGVQIGGTQYF | TGTGCCAGCAGTCCCGGGGTACAGATCGGGGGTACGCAGTATTTT
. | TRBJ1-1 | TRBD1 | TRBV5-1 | CASSQDRAGNTEAFF | TGCGCCAGCAGCCAGGACAGGGCGGGGAACACTGAAGCTTTCTTT